A single sample gave rise to the 7 T cell receptor beta chains below, sequenced in a study of cytomegalovirus exposure and HLA in healthy donors. The study ran its PCR with 60 Vbeta and 13 Jbeta primers. Sequencing was performed with immunoSEQ multiplex PCR; in TCRdb, only in-frame clones are kept and a portion is missing. The sample records 150,000 or so clones, 70% to 90% being singletons. Sequencing input: PBMCs. The receptors derive from a woman between 18 and 30 years old in good health and CMV-seronegative.

The CDR3: CASSLYGGDTQYF. Here the CDR3 DNA reads TGTGCCAGCAGCTTATACGGGGGAGATACGCAGTATTTT. The chain employs TRBV7-3 and TRBJ2-3; perhaps TRBD2 as D (6 bases). This CDR3 is 13 amino acids long. V was trimmed by 2 bases and J by 5 bases, leaving 8 bases between them. From germline, CDR1 is SGHTA and CDR2 FQGTGA.

This clone was counted a single time. This chain connects TRBV7-2 to TRBJ2-1; D is undetermined. V lost 2 bases and J 9 bases, leaving 8 bases between the germline ends. The length of the CDR3 is 12 residues. CDR1 is SGHTA and CDR2 is FQGNSA in the germline V gene. The CDR3 loop is CASSLYSSEQFF. The CDR3 region has the DNA TGTGCCAGCAGCTTATATTCCAGTGAGCAGTTCTTC.

V gene TRBV27 combines with J gene TRBJ2-7, with TRBD2 matching 11 bases. The length of the CDR3 is 15 residues. The V and J ends lost 5 bases and 6 bases, in that order; junction bases with no gene match: 9. Germline-derived CDR1 and CDR2 are MNHEY and SMNVEV (reference sequence). CDR3 nucleotides: TGTGCCAGCAGTCGCACTACTAGCGGGAGTGGCGAGCAGTACTTC. Translated: CASSRTTSGSGEQYF.

This clone was counted a single time. The junction differs from germline at one of its ends, possibly a read error. This chain links TRBV7-9 with TRBJ1-3; D gene unclear. Germline assignment: CDR1 SEHNR and CDR2 FQNEAQ (reference sequence). The CDR3 runs 14 residues. The CDR3 loop reads CASSIQSSGNTICF. The CDR3 DNA reads TGTGCCAGCAGCATACAGTCGTCTGGAAACACCATATGTTTT.

The chain recombines TRBV4-1 with TRBJ2-7; TRBD1 matches 9 bases. The CDR3 length is 15 residues. Germline V gene sequence: CDR1 MGHRA, CDR2 YSYEKL. V lost 1 base to trimming and J lost 5 bases; unmatched junction nucleotides: 6. DNA for the CDR3: TGCGCCAGCAGCCAAGGCCGGGACAGGGTCCACGAGCAGTACTTC. Translated, it gives CASSQGRDRVHEQYF.

The chain employs TRBV6-1 and TRBJ1-5; TRBD1 matches 8 bases. This CDR3 region has 15 residues. In germline, CDR1 is MNHNS, CDR2 SASEGT. Unmatched junction bases numbered 5, after V lost 6 bases and J lost 1 base. The CDR3 reads CASRRGTGSNQPQHF. Written as DNA, the CDR3 is TGTGCCAGCAGGAGGGGGACAGGAAGCAATCAGCCCCAGCATTTT.

The V gene is TRBV5-1, the J gene TRBJ1-2, with TRBD1 as a possible D gene (6 bases). CDR3 length: 16 amino acids. Germline loops: CDR1 SGHRS, CDR2 YFSETQ. V dropped 0 bases and J dropped 4 bases, with 16 bases sitting between them. CDR3 nucleotides: TGCGCCAGCAGCTTGGGAATAATAGGGGGTTCCTATGGCTACACCTTC. Amino acid sequence: CASSLGIIGGSYGYTF. Complete variable domain (other parts from reference TRBV5-1 and TRBJ1-2): KAGVTQTPRYLIKTRGQQVTLSCSPISGHRSVSWYQQTPGQGLQFLFEYFSETQRNKGNFPGRFSGRQFSNSRSEMNVSTLELGDSALYLCASSLGIIGGSYGYTFGSGTRLTVV.